Shown below are 15 T cell receptor beta chains from a single sample sequenced in a study of cytomegalovirus exposure and HLA in healthy donors (TCRdb year 2017). Library method: the immunoSEQ multiplex PCR assay. For the multiplex PCR, a mixture combining 60 forward primers for TCR Vbeta segments and 13 reverse primers for TCR Jbeta segments was used. TCRdb stores this immuneACCESS table with in-frame sequences only. Part of the clones is absent; in the studies checked, under half of the shortfall reflects unresolved V genes, and no reason is known for the rest. The sample yields about 77,000 clones; more than 75% were counted once. About 3.5% of the sample is in the top ten clones. Input material: PBMCs. Receptors were obtained from a man aged 35 to 55 in good health and CMV-seronegative.

The chain couples TRBV5-1 to TRBJ2-1, with 11 bases matching TRBD2. CDR3 length: 14 amino acids. V was pared by 7 bases and J by 2 bases, with 2 bases of the junction left unmatched. Per germline, CDR1 SGHRS and CDR2 YFSETQ. CDR3 bases: TGCGCCAGCTTAGCGGGGGGGCCCTACAATGAGCAGTTCTTC. Protein: CASLAGGPYNEQFF.

This clone was observed a few times. The genes are TRBV6-1 and TRBJ1-1; D is undetermined. Germline V gene sequence: CDR1 MNHNS, CDR2 SASEGT. The length of the CDR3 is 13 residues. Deletions cut 1 base from V and 6 bases from J, with 9 bases between. CDR3 sequence reads: CASSEGPMAEAFF. For the CDR3, the DNA is TGTGCCAGCAGTGAAGGGCCGATGGCTGAAGCTTTCTTT.

The rearrangement uses TRBV5-4 and TRBJ1-2, with 10 bases aligning to TRBD1. Germline V lookup: CDR1 SGHNT, CDR2 YYREEE (reference sequence). V lost 4 bases, J lost 6 bases, and 6 bases stayed unmatched. The CDR3 consists of 14 residues. The CDR3 DNA reads as TGTGCCAGCAGCACCCCGGGACAGGGGAATGGCTACACCTTC. It encodes CASSTPGQGNGYTF.

The chain recombines TRBV15 with TRBJ1-2, with D perhaps TRBD1 (6 bases). The V gene's germline CDR1 is LNHNV and CDR2 YYDKDF (reference sequence). CDR3 length: 17 amino acids. Trimming shortened V by 3 bases and J by 3 bases, and 20 bases separated the two germline ends. The CDR3 sequence: CATSSDPGTPSYYGYTF. DNA for the CDR3: TGTGCCACCAGCAGTGACCCCGGGACACCCTCTTACTATGGCTACACCTTC.

The rearrangement uses TRBV5-1 and TRBJ1-4, with D maybe TRBD1 (5 bases). Trimming took off 0 bases at V and 5 bases at J, with 11 bases between the two ends. CDR3 length: 15 amino acids. Per the germline V gene, CDR1 is SGHRS and CDR2 is YFSETQ. CDR3 sequence (DNA): TGCGCCAGCAGCTTGGCCAACGGGGGGAATGAAAAACTGTTTTTT. Its protein is CASSLANGGNEKLFF.

V is TRBV6-5 and J is TRBJ2-7, with 8 bases fitting TRBD2. CDR3 length: 14 residues. Germline V CDR1 and CDR2: MNHEY, SVGAGI. After removal of 6 bases from V and 1 base from J, the junction contained 5 bases not matched to a gene. The CDR3 protein is CASRPASGSYEQYF. The CDR3 coding sequence is TGTGCCAGCAGGCCCGCTAGCGGGTCCTACGAGCAGTACTTC.

The rearrangement joins TRBV5-5 to TRBJ1-4; D is ambiguous. V shed 4 bases and J shed 3 bases, with 10 bases lying between them. CDR3 length: 14 residues. Germline V CDR1 and CDR2: SGHKS, YYEKEE (reference sequence). For the CDR3, the DNA is TGTGCCAGCAGCCCCGGAGGGTCTAATGAAAAACTGTTTTTT. This encodes CASSPGGSNEKLFF.

This chain links TRBV28 with TRBJ1-1; D is possibly TRBD1 (5 bases). Trimming took 6 bases from V and 2 from J, leaving 22 bases between them. This CDR3 is built from 17 residues. CDR1 is MDHEN and CDR2 is SYDVKM in the germline V gene. DNA for the CDR3: TGTGCCAGCAGCCCCTCCCTCGGAACAGGTTTCAACACTGAAGCTTTCTTT. Protein sequence: CASSPSLGTGFNTEAFF.

This sequence joins TRBV5-6 and TRBJ2-1, with 7 positions matching TRBD2. The trim removed 1 base at V and 9 bases at J, leaving 7 bases unmatched. The CDR3 consists of 14 residues. CDR1 SGHDT and CDR2 YYEEEE come from the germline V gene. The CDR3: CASSLYGGVGEQFF. Written as DNA, the CDR3 is TGTGCCAGCAGCTTGTATGGGGGGGTTGGTGAGCAGTTCTTC.

This chain uses TRBV7-6 with TRBJ1-5, with TRBD1 matching over 10 bases. V shed 5 bases, J shed 2 bases, and the junction held 6 bases outside the gene matches. The length of the CDR3 is 16 residues. Looked up from germline, CDR1 is SGHVS and CDR2 is FNYEAQ. The CDR3: CASSARGTGGNQPQHF. CDR3 nucleotides: TGTGCCAGCAGCGCCAGGGGGACAGGGGGCAATCAGCCCCAGCATTTT.

V and J are TRBV4-1 and TRBJ2-7, with unresolved D. The CDR3 extends over 16 amino acids. From germline, CDR1 is MGHRA and CDR2 YSYEKL. Trimming left V 0 bases short and J 1 base short, with 13 bases between. The CDR3 sequence is CASSQDRPLGSYEQYF. CDR3 in DNA: TGCGCCAGCAGCCAAGATCGACCCCTCGGGTCCTACGAGCAGTACTTC.

The CDR3 sequence: CASSRTGGAGGNTIYF. CDR3 in DNA: TGTGCCAGCAGTCGGACGGGGGGGGCAGGAGGAAACACCATATATTTT. The rearrangement links TRBV2 to TRBJ1-3; possibly TRBD1 for D (6 bases). Germline CDR1 is SNHLY and CDR2 is FYNNEI. This CDR3 is 16 amino acids long. Trimming left V 5 bases short and J 4 bases short, with 18 bases between.

The chain recombines TRBV2 with TRBJ1-5; the D is unclear. Between the trimmed V and J ends, which lost 6 bases and 4 bases, there was a span of 13 bases. The CDR3 runs 14 residues. Per germline, CDR1 SNHLY and CDR2 FYNNEI. CDR3 sequence reads: CASRELVGNQPQHF. The CDR3 DNA sequence: TGTGCCAGCAGGGAGCTTGTAGGAAATCAGCCCCAGCATTTT.

This clone appeared once. CDR3 DNA: TGTGCCAGCAGTTGGCAATCCCAAGAGACCCAGTACTTC. Translation: CASSWQSQETQYF. The V gene is TRBV2, the J gene TRBJ2-5; D remains ambiguous. The CDR3 runs to 13 residues. Germline loops: CDR1 SNHLY, CDR2 FYNNEI. Trimming removed 5 bases at V and 1 base at J, with 8 bases between.

V gene TRBV7-9 combines with J gene TRBJ2-5, with TRBD2 matching over 7 bases. CDR1 and CDR2 (germline): SEHNR, FQNEAQ (reference sequence). After removal of 2 bases from V and 0 bases from J, the junction contained 12 bases not matched to a gene. The CDR3 sequence is 18 residues long. The CDR3 region is CASSLMGSSGWYQETQYF. The CDR3 DNA follows: TGTGCCAGCAGCTTAATGGGCAGTAGCGGGTGGTACCAAGAGACCCAGTACTTC.